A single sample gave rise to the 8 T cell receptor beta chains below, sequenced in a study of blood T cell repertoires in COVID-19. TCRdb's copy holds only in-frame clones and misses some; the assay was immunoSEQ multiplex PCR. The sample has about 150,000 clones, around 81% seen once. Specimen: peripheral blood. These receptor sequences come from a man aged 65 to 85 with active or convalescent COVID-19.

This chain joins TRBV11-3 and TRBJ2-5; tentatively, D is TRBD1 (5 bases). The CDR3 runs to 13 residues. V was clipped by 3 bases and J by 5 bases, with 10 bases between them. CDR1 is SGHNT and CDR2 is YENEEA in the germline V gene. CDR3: CASSLGLTETQYF. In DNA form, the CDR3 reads TGTGCCAGCAGCTTGGGGCTAACGGAGACCCAGTACTTC.

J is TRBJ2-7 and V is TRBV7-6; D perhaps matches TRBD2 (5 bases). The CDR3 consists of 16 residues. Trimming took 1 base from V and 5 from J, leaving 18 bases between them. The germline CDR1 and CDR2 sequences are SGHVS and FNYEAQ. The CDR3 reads CASSLVTPQGSDEQYF. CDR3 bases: TGTGCCAGCAGCTTAGTCACCCCCCAAGGGAGCGACGAGCAGTACTTC.

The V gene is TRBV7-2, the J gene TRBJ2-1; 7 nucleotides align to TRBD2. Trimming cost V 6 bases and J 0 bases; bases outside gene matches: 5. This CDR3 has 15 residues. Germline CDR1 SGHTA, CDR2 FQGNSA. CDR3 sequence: CASSSGPSSYNEQFF. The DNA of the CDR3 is TGTGCCAGCAGTAGCGGGCCGAGCTCCTACAATGAGCAGTTCTTC.

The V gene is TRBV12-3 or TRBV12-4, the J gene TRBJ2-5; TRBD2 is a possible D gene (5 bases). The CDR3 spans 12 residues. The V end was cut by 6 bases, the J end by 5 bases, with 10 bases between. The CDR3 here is CASSSQRETQYF. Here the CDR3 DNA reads TGTGCCAGCAGCTCCCAGCGGGAGACCCAGTACTTC.

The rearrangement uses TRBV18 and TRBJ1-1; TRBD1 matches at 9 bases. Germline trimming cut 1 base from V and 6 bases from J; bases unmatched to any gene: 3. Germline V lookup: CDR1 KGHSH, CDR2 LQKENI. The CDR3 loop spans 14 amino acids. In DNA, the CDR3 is TGTGCCAGCTCACCACTACAGGGGGCCGCTGAAGCTTTCTTT. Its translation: CASSPLQGAAEAFF.

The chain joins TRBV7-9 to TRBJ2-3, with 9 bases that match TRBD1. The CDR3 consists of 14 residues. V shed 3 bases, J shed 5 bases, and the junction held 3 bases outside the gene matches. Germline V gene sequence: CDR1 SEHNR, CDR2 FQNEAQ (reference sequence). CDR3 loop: CASSFGQGKDTQYF. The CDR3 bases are TGTGCCAGCAGCTTTGGACAGGGGAAAGATACGCAGTATTTT.

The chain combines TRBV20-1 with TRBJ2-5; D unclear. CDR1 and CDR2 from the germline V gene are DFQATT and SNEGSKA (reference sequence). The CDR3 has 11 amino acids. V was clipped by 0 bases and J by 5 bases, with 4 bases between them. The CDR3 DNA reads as TGCAGTGCTAGAGACGGGGAGACCCAGTACTTC. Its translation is CSARDGETQYF.

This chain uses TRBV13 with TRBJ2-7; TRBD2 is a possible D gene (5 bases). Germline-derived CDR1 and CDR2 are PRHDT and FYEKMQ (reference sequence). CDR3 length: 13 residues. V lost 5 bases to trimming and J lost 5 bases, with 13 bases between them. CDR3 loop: CASSRARTHEQYF. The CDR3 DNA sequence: TGTGCCAGCAGCCGAGCGAGGACTCACGAGCAGTACTTC.